The present T cell receptor (beta chain) was sequenced within a study of cytomegalovirus exposure and HLA in healthy donors. PCR used 60 Vbeta primers and 13 Jbeta primers. The assay was immunoSEQ multiplex PCR, and TCRdb's table has in-frame clones only and misses some. The sample lists about 160,000 clones; roughly 82% were seen once. The CDR3 has 14 residues. The V and J ends lost 3 bases and 9 bases, in that order; junction bases with no gene match: 5. Germline CDR1 and CDR2: MDHEN and SYDVKM. The TCR was taken from a man aged 45-65 years in good health and CMV-seropositive. V gene TRBV28 combines with J gene TRBJ1-6, with 7 bases lining up with TRBD1. The source material was PBMCs. For the CDR3, the DNA is TGTGCCAGCAGTTTGCCCGACAGGGTTTCACCCCTCCACTTT. It yields the protein CASSLPDRVSPLHF.